The source of this TCR beta chain is a study of cytomegalovirus exposure and HLA in healthy donors. The length of the CDR3 is 14 residues. CDR1 and CDR2 (germline): MDHEN, SYDVKM. Deletions cut 3 bases from V and 5 bases from J, with 11 bases between. In the case of this clone: Its specificity is unknown.

Study-level points and caveats: Based on reports, TCR beta sequences accurately predicted HLA-A and HLA-B alleles for most subjects.

The PCR had 60 Vbeta and 13 Jbeta primers. Here immunoSEQ multiplex PCR was the method, and the copy in TCRdb shows in-frame clones only, minus some. The table includes about 180,000 clones, around 80% detected once. The sequenced material came from PBMCs. The TCR originated in a woman aged 60-70 years in good health and CMV-seropositive. The chain couples TRBV28 to TRBJ1-3; a weak D match, TRBD1 (5 bases). Written as DNA, the CDR3 is TGTGCCAGCAGTTTCCAGGGTAGGAGAAACACCATATATTTT. It is translated as CASSFQGRRNTIYF.